The following is a TCR beta chain sequence with its context. Its antigen is undetermined. This sample is drawn from a study of blood T cells in healthy people across ages. The CDR3 contains 14 residues. V lost 4 bases and J 2 bases, leaving 9 bases between the germline ends. Study results and limitations: Older age coincided with a roughly linear decline in TCR beta diversity per million T cells.

A second PCR, run for about 6 to 11 cycles, used a sample-barcoded 5' primer plus a J-beta primer mix. TCRdb passed the 5' RACE reads through MiXCR, listing each CDR3 protein once. The data contain some 1.6 million distinct CDR3 sequences, roughly 32% of them seen just once; the ten biggest clones take up roughly 10%. Sequenced: blood. The sequence was collected from a woman in her twenties or thirties in good health. V gene TRBV12-3 or TRBV12-4 combines with J gene TRBJ2-1; D unresolved. The CDR3 nucleotides read TGTGCCAGCAGTTCCCCCCACGCCTACAATGAGCAGTTCTTC. It is translated as CASSSPHAYNEQFF.